The present TCR beta chain was sequenced within a study of blood T cell repertoires in COVID-19. Turning to the study itself: COVID-19 samples collected from the United States, Italy and Spain covered acute and convalescent phases. From T cells, B-cell-depleted T cells, or PBMCs came the material, which was cDNA or gDNA.

Study processing details: The assay estimated nucleated cells by amplifying reference gene primers. Using immunoSEQ multiplex PCR, the repertoire was profiled, and TCRdb retains in-frame clones only, with some absent. The DNA was the basis for D and trimming; V, J and clone size are from that table. The profile shows under 200,000 clones, around 74% of them singletons. The material sequenced was peripheral blood. This TCR derives from a woman of 80 years or more with acute or convalescent COVID-19.

Here the CDR3 reads CAWSQTGEELTQHF. The CDR3 nucleotides read TGTGCCTGGAGCCAAACAGGGGAGGAATTGACCCAGCATTTT. The chain combines TRBV30 with TRBJ1-5; 7 bases agree with TRBD1. V shed 3 bases, J shed 11 bases, and the junction held 13 bases outside the gene matches. The CDR3 totals 14 residues. The germline gives CDR1 GTSNPN, CDR2 SVGIG (reference sequence).